These T cell receptor beta chains were read from a single sample in a study of cytomegalovirus exposure and HLA in healthy donors. The table came from immunoSEQ multiplex PCR; TCRdb's copy has only in-frame clones and leaves some out. This table has 190,000 or so clones, around 83% appearing once. What was sequenced was PBMCs. The receptors come from a man aged 45-60 years in good health and CMV-seronegative. Each CDR3 is given with its conserved first and last residue. The D gene is left open where the match is weak. For some rows the clone size is stated as once, few or many, or as a class when expanded; others skip it.

J	V	D	size	DNA	CDR3
TRBJ2-4	TRBV28	.	.	TGTGCCAGCAGTCTCTTCACCGCAGGGTCCAACATTCAGTACTTC	CASSLFTAGSNIQYF
TRBJ2-1	TRBV7-2	TRBD1	.	TGTGCCAGCAGCCCGGGACAGGGGAGCAATGAGCAGTTCTTC	CASSPGQGSNEQFF
TRBJ1-1	TRBV5-1	.	.	TGCGCCAGCAGAAGTATGACAGTGAACACTGAAGCTTTCTTT	CASRSMTVNTEAFF
TRBJ2-7	TRBV15	TRBD2	.	TGTGCCACCAGCATCCTAGCGGGTACCTCCTACGAGCAGTACTTC	CATSILAGTSYEQYF
TRBJ1-6	TRBV7-2	.	.	TGTGCCAGCAGCTTAGGTACCCGGAGAAATTCACCCCTCCACTTT	CASSLGTRRNSPLHF
TRBJ1-2	TRBV7-3	TRBD1	.	TGTGCCAGCAGCTTAGGCTCGGGACAGGGCTATGGCTACACCTTC	CASSLGSGQGYGYTF
TRBJ1-2	TRBV5-1	.	.	TGCGCCAGCAGTCGGAGTCGGCAGCTCGAGGCCAAATTC	CASSRSRQLEAKF
TRBJ1-2	TRBV10-3	TRBD1	.	TGTGCCATCAGTGAGAGTACAGGGGCAGACACCTTC	CAISESTGADTF
TRBJ1-6	TRBV7-8	TRBD1	.	TGTGCCAGCAGTACGACCCCGGGACAGAATTCACCCCTCCACTTT	CASSTTPGQNSPLHF
TRBJ2-3	TRBV7-9	TRBD1	.	TGTGCCAGCAGCTTACAGGGGGAGTACACAGATACGCAGTATTTT	CASSLQGEYTDTQYF
TRBJ1-5	TRBV19	.	few	TGTGCCAGTAGAACCGAGGGGACACGGAGCAATCAGCCCCAGCATTTT	CASRTEGTRSNQPQHF
TRBJ1-1	TRBV6-5	TRBD1	few	TGTGCCAGCAGTAAGACAGGGTTAGCCTCCGAAGCTTTCTTT	CASSKTGLASEAFF
TRBJ2-1	TRBV6-1	TRBD1	once	TGTGCCAGCAGTGGTTATGGGACAGGACTATACAATGAGCAGTTCTTC	CASSGYGTGLYNEQFF
TRBJ2-7	TRBV7-7	.	.	TGTGCTAGCAGCTTACTACCGGGACTTAACTACGAGCAGTACTTC	CASSLLPGLNYEQYF
TRBJ2-2	TRBV6-5	.	.	TGTGCCAGCAGTCCTGACACTAACACCGGGGAGCTGTTTTTT	CASSPDTNTGELFF
TRBJ2-1	TRBV4-3	TRBD2	.	TGCGCCAGCAGCCATCTCAACCGACTAGCGGGTCGGAATGAGCAGTTCTTC	CASSHLNRLAGRNEQFF
TRBJ1-1	TRBV25-1	.	once	TGTGCCAGCAGCGGAGGACAGATCTACACTGAAGCTTTCTTT	CASSGGQIYTEAFF
TRBJ2-5	TRBV4-3	.	.	TGCGCCAGCAGCCAAGATTGGGCAGGCCAAGAGACCCAGTACTTC	CASSQDWAGQETQYF
TRBJ1-2	TRBV6-1	TRBD1	.	TGTGCCAGCAGCAAGACAGGGGAGAAAAACTATGGCTACACCTTC	CASSKTGEKNYGYTF
TRBJ2-2	TRBV6-1	.	.	TGTGCCAGCATACCGACAGGGAGGCGCGGCGGGGAGCTGTTTTTT	CASIPTGRRGGELFF
TRBJ1-1	TRBV7-9	.	once	TGTGCCAGCAGCTTAGATTTATGGAGGGAAAACACTGAAGCTTTCTTT	CASSLDLWRENTEAFF
TRBJ1-2	TRBV5-1	TRBD1	.	TGCGCCAGCAGCTGGGGGGGGACAGGTGAAGGCTACACCTTC	CASSWGGTGEGYTF